These 12 T cell receptor beta chains were sequenced from one sample in a study of T cells after yellow fever vaccination (dated by TCRdb to between 2017 and 2020). To prepare the library, 5' RACE was applied. The listed sequencing device is Illumina HiSeq 2500. TCRdb reprocessed the public reads (quality trimming at Q25 with fastp, clone calling with MiXCR) and kept in-frame beta chains. CDR3 protein duplicates are merged, each entry listing the most common genes and DNA. This sample gives about 73,000 distinct CDR3 sequences in total; roughly 8% of them show up just once. The top ten hold about two fifths of the sample. This sample's treatment or condition label indicates: live attenuated yellow fever vaccine strain. The sample was CD8+ T cells sorted from PBMCs, taken on the day of the yellow fever booster vaccination. These receptors all stem from a man aged 25-45 years who received the YFV17D yellow fever vaccine.

This clonotype was recorded a few times. The chain carries TRBV15 and TRBJ1-4; D call uncertain. The CDR3 covers 16 residues. CDR1 and CDR2 (germline): LNHNV, YYDKDF (reference sequence). The V and J ends lost 0 bases and 0 bases respectively, with 8 bases between them. The CDR3 DNA follows: TGTGCCACCAGCAGAGATCTAGGAGCAACTAATGAAAAACTGTTTTTT. Translated: CATSRDLGATNEKLFF.

This clonotype was detected only a few times. This rearrangement joins TRBV19 to TRBJ2-3, with 9 bases matching TRBD2. The CDR3 spans 14 residues. V was clipped by 11 bases and J by 10 bases; unmatched bases: 16. The germline CDR1 and CDR2 sequences are LNHDA and SQIVND (reference sequence). The CDR3 reads CASTTAGGPGAQYF. CDR3 nucleotides: TGTGCCTCTACGACCGCGGGAGGGCCAGGTGCGCAGTATTTT. Based on the CDR3 plus reference TRBV19 and TRBJ2-3, the full variable domain is DGGITQSPKYLFRKEGQNVTLSCEQNLNHDAMYWYRQDPGQGLRLIYYSQIVNDFQKGDIAEGYSVSREKKESFPLTVTSAQKNPTAFYLCASTTAGGPGAQYFGPGTRLTVL.

This clonotype was counted between two and nine times. This sequence joins TRBV4-3 and TRBJ2-1; the D gene is possibly TRBD2 (6 bases). V was trimmed by 4 bases and J by 8 bases, leaving 12 bases between them. CDR1 LGHNA and CDR2 YSLEER come from the germline V gene. CDR3 length: 13 amino acids. The CDR3 DNA reads TGCGCCAGCAGCCCTCCCGGGACTTATGAGCAGTTCTTC. Translation: CASSPPGTYEQFF.

In this sample, this clonotype is medium-sized. The chain carries TRBV3-1 and TRBJ1-2, with D unresolved. With 0 bases removed from V and 3 bases from J, the gap between germline ends came to 14 bases. The germline CDR1 and CDR2 sequences are LGHDT and YNNKEL (reference sequence). The CDR3 runs 16 residues. The CDR3 sequence: CASSQELREMDYGYTF. The CDR3 DNA follows: TGTGCCAGCAGCCAAGAACTAAGGGAGATGGACTATGGCTACACCTTC.

The chain is built from TRBV27 and TRBJ2-5; D is unresolved. The CDR3 contains 13 residues. Trimming removed 3 bases at V and 4 bases at J, with 9 bases between. The germline CDR1 and CDR2 sequences are MNHEY and SMNVEV (reference sequence). CDR3 DNA sequence: TGTGCCAGCAGTTTTTGGGGTATAGAGACCCAGTACTTC. Encoded protein: CASSFWGIETQYF.

The rearrangement joins TRBV7-6 to TRBJ2-3; 10 nucleotides agree with TRBD2. The CDR3 is made up of 16 amino acids. The V gene end was trimmed by 2 bases and the J gene end by 4 bases; junction bases not matched to a gene: 6. CDR1 is SGHVS, CDR2 FNYEAQ, per germline. The DNA of the CDR3 is TGTGCCAGCAGCTTACGAAGCGGGAGGGATGCAGATACGCAGTATTTT. Protein: CASSLRSGRDADTQYF.

This clonotype was seen a handful of times. The chain combines TRBV6-2 or TRBV6-3 with TRBJ2-1; possible D gene TRBD2, 5 bases. The CDR3 is 12 amino acids. The ends were cut back, 6 bases at V and 7 bases at J, with 10 bases in the middle. Germline V lookup: CDR1 MNHEY, CDR2 SVGEGT. The DNA for the CDR3 is TGTGCCAGCAGCCACCCGGGGAATGAGCAGTTCTTC. Translation gives CASSHPGNEQFF.

This clonotype has a handful of counts. The V call is TRBV5-1, the J call TRBJ1-4; D gene uncertain. CDR1 is SGHRS and CDR2 is YFSETQ in the germline V gene. The CDR3 extends over 15 amino acids. V shed 4 bases and J shed 4 bases, with 14 bases lying between them. CDR3 nucleotides: TGCGCCAGCAGCCCCTCCTCGGAACTTAATGAAAAACTGTTTTTT. This codes for CASSPSSELNEKLFF.

This clonotype has a handful of counts. The CDR3 here is CASSEAYSLERSYEQYF. The DNA of the CDR3 is TGCGCCAGCAGCGAGGCGTACTCTTTGGAGCGGTCCTACGAGCAGTACTTC. The chain links TRBV4-3 to TRBJ2-7, with a weak D call TRBD2 (5 bases). This CDR3 spans 17 amino acids. V lost 5 bases and J 1 base, leaving 21 bases between the germline ends. From germline, CDR1 is LGHNA and CDR2 YSLEER.

The chain links TRBV7-8 to TRBJ1-6; D perhaps matches TRBD1 (6 bases). Per the germline V gene, CDR1 is SGHVS and CDR2 is FQNEAQ. V was pared by 2 bases and J by 10 bases, with 12 bases between. This CDR3 is 14 amino acids long. CDR3 residues: CASSLNRASSPLHF. The CDR3 bases are TGTGCCAGCAGCTTAAACAGGGCGTCGTCACCCCTCCACTTT.

This clonotype was picked up many times. The J gene is TRBJ2-1, the V gene TRBV21-1; the DNA was not compared with TRBD2, the D call given in the table. TRBV21-1 represents a pseudogene. The CDR3 is made up of 16 amino acids. The CDR3 DNA follows: TGTGCCAGCAGCAACCCGACTAGCGGGAGGAGGAATGAGCAGTTCTTC. Protein product: CASSNPTSGRRNEQFF.

This clonotype came up a few times. This sequence joins TRBV4-1 and TRBJ2-7; D tentatively reads TRBD1 or TRBD2 (6 bases each). Germline CDR1 reads MGHRA; CDR2 reads YSYEKL. This CDR3 is 14 amino acids long. Trimming took off 1 base at V and 3 bases at J, with 10 bases between the two ends. The CDR3 loop is CASSQGAGHYEQYF. In DNA form, the CDR3 reads TGCGCCAGCAGCCAAGGCGCGGGACACTACGAGCAGTACTTC.